These 19 T cell receptor beta chains share one sample of origin, sequenced in a study of OX40 agonist ivuxolimab in advanced cancers. TCRdb's table, derived via immunoSEQ multiplex PCR, lists solely in-frame clones and lacks some. This table has around 60,000 clones, over 65% appearing once. The specimen was CD4+ or CD8+ T cells sorted from blood, collected in a trial of the OX40 agonist ivuxolimab. Receptor source: an adult with an advanced solid tumor such as melanoma, head and neck, liver or kidney cancer.

This chain links TRBV19 with TRBJ2-6; 8 nucleotides match TRBD1. Germline CDR1 and CDR2: LNHDA and SQIVND (reference sequence). V lost 4 bases and J lost 4; bases outside the gene matches: 3. The length of the CDR3 is 15 residues. This CDR3 is CASSRQGPGANVLTF. Written as DNA, the CDR3 is TGTGCCAGTAGTAGACAGGGGCCCGGGGCCAACGTCCTGACTTTC.

The chain recombines TRBV29-1 with TRBJ2-5; TRBD1 matches 10 bases. The CDR3 contains 12 residues. Germline values: CDR1 SQVTM, CDR2 ANQGSEA. The V gene end was trimmed by 6 bases and the J gene end by 5 bases; junction bases not matched to a gene: 3. This chain's CDR3 is CSVGTGDETQYF. CDR3 nucleotides: TGCAGCGTCGGGACAGGGGACGAGACCCAGTACTTC.

The chain uses TRBV9 and TRBJ2-7; D perhaps matches TRBD1 (6 bases). Between the trimmed V and J ends, which lost 3 bases and 5 bases, there was a span of 12 bases. This CDR3 spans 13 amino acids. The germline V gene has CDR1 SGDLS and CDR2 YYNGEE. The CDR3 DNA reads as TGTGCCAGCAGCGAACAGGGTAGCCACGAGCAGTACTTC. Protein sequence: CASSEQGSHEQYF. Based on the CDR3 plus reference TRBV9 and TRBJ2-7, the full variable domain is DSGVTQTPKHLITATGQRVTLRCSPRSGDLSVYWYQQSLDQGLQFLIQYYNGEERAKGNILERFSAQQFPDLHSELNLSSLELGDSALYFCASSEQGSHEQYFGPGTRLTVT.

This clone was seen only a few times. The chain is built from TRBV6-1 and TRBJ1-1, with D uncertain. CDR1 and CDR2 from the germline V gene are MNHNS and SASEGT. This CDR3 has 17 amino acids. V lost 4 bases and J 3 bases, leaving 21 bases between the germline ends. The CDR3 is CASSAVDPGFPDTEAFF. For the CDR3, the DNA is TGTGCCAGCAGTGCCGTGGACCCAGGCTTTCCGGACACTGAAGCTTTCTTT.

This chain links TRBV19 with TRBJ1-5, with TRBD1 matching over 8 bases. The V gene end was trimmed by 4 bases and the J gene end by 0 bases; junction bases not matched to a gene: 8. Germline V gene sequence: CDR1 LNHDA, CDR2 SQIVND (reference sequence). The CDR3 totals 17 residues. CDR3 region: CASSTRQGTGSNQPQHF. As DNA, the CDR3 is TGTGCCAGTAGTACTCGACAGGGGACGGGTAGCAATCAGCCCCAGCATTTT.

The chain is built from TRBV11-1 and TRBJ1-1; D remains ambiguous. V lost 3 bases and J lost 5, with 13 bases in between. Germline assignment: CDR1 SGHAT and CDR2 FQDESV (reference sequence). This CDR3 spans 14 amino acids. CDR3: CASSLDGGGTEAFF. CDR3 nucleotides: TGTGCCAGCAGCTTGGACGGAGGTGGGACTGAAGCTTTCTTT.

This rearrangement joins TRBV6-4 to TRBJ1-1; 7 nucleotides align to TRBD1. The V and J ends lost 3 bases and 4 bases, in that order; junction bases with no gene match: 2. The CDR3 has 13 amino acids. CDR1 and CDR2 from the germline V gene are MRHNA and SNTAGT. In DNA, the CDR3 is TGTGCCAGCAGTGAGGCAGGGGGCACTGAAGCTTTCTTT. This sequence encodes CASSEAGGTEAFF.

The chain carries TRBV7-2 and TRBJ1-2, with D possibly being TRBD1 (5 bases). V was shortened by 4 bases and J by 3 bases, with 15 bases between the two germline ends. Germline-derived CDR1 and CDR2 are SGHTA and FQGNSA. This CDR3 contains 15 residues. Here the CDR3 DNA reads TGTGCCAGCAGCTCCAACGGAGGGGCTGACTATGGCTACACCTTC. Its translation is CASSSNGGADYGYTF.

The chain combines TRBV6-1 with TRBJ2-5; D remains ambiguous. The CDR3 contains 13 residues. Per germline, CDR1 MNHNS and CDR2 SASEGT. V was pared by 2 bases and J by 5 bases, with 9 bases between. CDR3 in DNA: TGTGCCAGCAGTGAAACTTTTCAGGAGACCCAGTACTTC. The encoded protein is CASSETFQETQYF.

This clone occurred many times. J is TRBJ2-1 and V is TRBV6-5; 8 bases are a match to TRBD2. This CDR3 is 13 amino acids long. With 9 bases clipped from V and 6 bases from J, the junction kept 7 bases outside the gene matches. Per germline, CDR1 MNHEY and CDR2 SVGAGI. The CDR3 DNA reads TGTGCCAGGGGGGAAAGCGGGAGCAATGAGCAGTTCTTC. It translates to CARGESGSNEQFF.

The chain joins TRBV6-5 to TRBJ1-1; TRBD1 might be the D (5 bases). CDR3 length equals 14 residues. The germline V gene has CDR1 MNHEY and CDR2 SVGAGI. Between the trimmed V and J ends, which lost 4 bases and 3 bases, there was a span of 12 bases. The chain's CDR3 is CASSLSGWDTEAFF. The CDR3 nucleotides read TGTGCCAGCAGTTTGTCAGGGTGGGACACTGAAGCTTTCTTT.

The V and J genes are TRBV7-2 and TRBJ2-7; TRBD1 might be the D (6 bases). Looked up from germline, CDR1 is SGHTA and CDR2 is FQGNSA. The germline V and J ends were trimmed by 5 bases and 3 bases, with 14 bases remaining between them. The CDR3 extends over 14 amino acids. The chain's CDR3 is CASSPPGADYEQYF. Here the CDR3 DNA reads TGTGCCAGCAGCCCCCCAGGGGCCGACTACGAGCAGTACTTC.

The V call is TRBV19, the J call TRBJ1-1, with TRBD1 identical over 9 bases. The CDR3 length is 14 residues. Germline-derived CDR1 and CDR2 are LNHDA and SQIVND (reference sequence). V dropped 1 base and J dropped 8; count of bases not matched to a gene: 5. CDR3 residues: CASSIADRGTEAFF. The CDR3 DNA reads TGTGCCAGTAGTATAGCAGACAGGGGGACCGAAGCTTTCTTT.

This clone was picked up one time. The chain uses TRBV7-2 and TRBJ2-5; TRBD2 matches at 11 bases. The CDR3 sequence is 14 residues long. Germline-derived CDR1 and CDR2 are SGHTA and FQGNSA. Trimming took 3 bases from V and 5 from J; bases not matched to a gene: 2. The CDR3 region is CASSLTSGTETQYF. Written as DNA, the CDR3 is TGTGCCAGCAGCTTGACTAGCGGGACGGAGACCCAGTACTTC.

The chain joins TRBV11-2 to TRBJ2-2; 8 positions agree with TRBD2. Trimming at V came to 1 base and at J to 4 bases, leaving 2 bases not matched to a gene. CDR3 length: 15 amino acids. Germline CDR1 is SGHAT and CDR2 is FQNNGV. The CDR3 DNA is TGTGCCAGCAGCTTAGTGGCGGGGGGCACCGGGGAGCTGTTTTTT. It translates to CASSLVAGGTGELFF.

This chain connects TRBV18 to TRBJ1-4, with 7 bases aligning to TRBD1. Germline loops: CDR1 KGHSH, CDR2 LQKENI. The CDR3 length is 15 residues. Trimming removed 0 bases from V and 7 bases from J; junction bases left unmatched: 5. The CDR3 DNA is TGTGCCAGCTCACCACCGGAGGGGGCGGGTGAAAAACTGTTTTTT. Protein product: CASSPPEGAGEKLFF. Filled out from reference TRBV18 and TRBJ1-4, the complete variable domain reads NAGVMQNPRHLVRRRGQEARLRCSPMKGHSHVYWYRQLPEEGLKFMVYLQKENIIDESGMPKERFSAEFPKEGPSILRIQQVVRGDSAAYFCASSPPEGAGEKLFFGSGTQLSVL.

The chain is built from TRBV11-2 and TRBJ2-1; the match to TRBD1 covers 10 bases. The CDR3 consists of 15 residues. CDR1 is SGHAT and CDR2 is FQNNGV in the germline V gene. V trimming: 0 bases; J trimming: 9 bases; junction bases outside the gene matches: 5. CDR3 loop: CASSLERTGGTEQFF. DNA of the CDR3: TGTGCCAGCAGCTTAGAGAGGACAGGGGGGACTGAGCAGTTCTTC.

This sequence joins TRBV5-1 and TRBJ2-7; D is possibly TRBD2 (6 bases). Per the germline V gene, CDR1 is SGHRS and CDR2 is YFSETQ. Trimming removed 0 bases at V and 0 bases at J, with 10 bases between. The CDR3 loop spans 15 amino acids. The CDR3 loop is CASSLGVTSSYEQYF. In DNA, the CDR3 is TGCGCCAGCAGCTTGGGGGTGACTAGCTCCTACGAGCAGTACTTC.

The gene calls are TRBV7-2 and TRBJ1-2; D is possibly TRBD1 (6 bases). The CDR3 contains 16 residues. The V gene lost 8 bases and the J gene lost 4 bases, with 23 bases spanning the gap. CDR1 is SGHTA and CDR2 is FQGNSA in the germline V gene. The CDR3 nucleotides read TGTGCCAGCGGCCTCACGGGGGGGGGCCCGGGCTATGGCTACACCTTC. Protein: CASGLTGGGPGYGYTF.